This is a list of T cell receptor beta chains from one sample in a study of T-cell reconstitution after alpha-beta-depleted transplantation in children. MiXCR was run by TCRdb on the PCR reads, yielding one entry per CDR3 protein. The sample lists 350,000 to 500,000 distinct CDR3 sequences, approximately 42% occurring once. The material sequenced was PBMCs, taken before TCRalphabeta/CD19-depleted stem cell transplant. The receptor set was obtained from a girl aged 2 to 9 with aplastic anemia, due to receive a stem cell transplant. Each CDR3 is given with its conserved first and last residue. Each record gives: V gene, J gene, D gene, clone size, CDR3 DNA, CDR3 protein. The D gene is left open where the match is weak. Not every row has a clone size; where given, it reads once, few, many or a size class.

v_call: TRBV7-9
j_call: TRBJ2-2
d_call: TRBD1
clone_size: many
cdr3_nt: TGTGCCAGCAGCGGATGGCCCCGGGACAGGGTACCCCCTCGCCACACCGGGGAGCTGTTTTTT
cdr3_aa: CASSGWPRDRVPPRHTGELFF

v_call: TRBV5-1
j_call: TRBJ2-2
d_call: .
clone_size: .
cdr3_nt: TGCGCCAGCAGCTTGCAGGGTACGAACACCGGGGAGCTGTTTTTT
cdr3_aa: CASSLQGTNTGELFF

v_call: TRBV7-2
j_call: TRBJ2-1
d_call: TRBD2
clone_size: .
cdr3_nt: TGTGCCAGCAGCTTAGCCGCGGGAGGGGATGAGCAGTTCTTC
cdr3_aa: CASSLAAGGDEQFF

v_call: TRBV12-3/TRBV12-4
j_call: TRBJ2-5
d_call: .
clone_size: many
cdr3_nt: TGTGCCAGCAGTCACAGGGTCCAAGAGACCCAGTACTTC
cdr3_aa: CASSHRVQETQYF

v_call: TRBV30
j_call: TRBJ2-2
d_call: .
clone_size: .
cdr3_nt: TGTGCCTGGAGCTTGATGGGTGGCGAGCTGTTTTTT
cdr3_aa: CAWSLMGGELFF

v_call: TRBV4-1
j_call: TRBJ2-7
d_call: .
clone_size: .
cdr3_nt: TGCGCCAGCAGCCCTTCCGTTTCCTACGAGCAGTACTTC
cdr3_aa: CASSPSVSYEQYF

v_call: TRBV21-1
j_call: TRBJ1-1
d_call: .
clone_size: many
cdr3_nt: .
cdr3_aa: CASAYLCKRKVNTEAFF

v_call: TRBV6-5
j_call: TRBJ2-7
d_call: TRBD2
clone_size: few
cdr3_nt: TGTGCCAGCAGTCCCCCGGGACTAGGAGCCTACGAGCAGTACTTC
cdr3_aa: CASSPPGLGAYEQYF

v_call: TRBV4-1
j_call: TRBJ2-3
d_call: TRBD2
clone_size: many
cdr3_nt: TGCGCCAGCAGCAAAGTCCAGCGGGAGAACACAGATACGCAGTATTTT
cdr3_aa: CASSKVQRENTDTQYF

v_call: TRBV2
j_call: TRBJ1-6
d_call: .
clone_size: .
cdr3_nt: TGTGCCAGCAGTTTTACAGGGTCCCTCCACTTT
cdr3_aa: CASSFTGSLHF

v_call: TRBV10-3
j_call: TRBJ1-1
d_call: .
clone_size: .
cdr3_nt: TGTGCCATCGGTGGAGCGAAGAACACTGAAGCTTTCTTT
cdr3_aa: CAIGGAKNTEAFF

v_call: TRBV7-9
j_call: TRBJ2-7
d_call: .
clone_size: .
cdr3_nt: TGTGCCAGCGCAGGACCTACCTACGAGCAGTACTTC
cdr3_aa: CASAGPTYEQYF

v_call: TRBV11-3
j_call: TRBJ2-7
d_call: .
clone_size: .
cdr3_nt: TGTGCCAGCAGCTTAGGGGCAGGGAGCGAGCAGTACTTC
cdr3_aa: CASSLGAGSEQYF

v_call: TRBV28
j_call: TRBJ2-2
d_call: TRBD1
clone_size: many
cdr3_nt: TGTGCCAGCAGTTTACTGGGACAGGGGTCTTTCACCGGGGAGCTGTTTTTT
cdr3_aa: CASSLLGQGSFTGELFF

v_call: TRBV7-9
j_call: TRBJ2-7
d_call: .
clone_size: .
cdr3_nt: TGTGCCAGCCGCCAAGGACAGCACTCCTACGAGCAGTACTTC
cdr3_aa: CASRQGQHSYEQYF

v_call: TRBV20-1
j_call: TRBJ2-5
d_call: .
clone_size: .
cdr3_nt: TGCAGTGCTAGTTTTGCAGGGGAAGAGACCCAGTACTTC
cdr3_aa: CSASFAGEETQYF

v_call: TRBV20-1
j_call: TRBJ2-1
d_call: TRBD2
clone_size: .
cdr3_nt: TGCAGTGCTAGAATGGGAGGGCCGTCCTACAATGAGCAGTTCTTC
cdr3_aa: CSARMGGPSYNEQFF

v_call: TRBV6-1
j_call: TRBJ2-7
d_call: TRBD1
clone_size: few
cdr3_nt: TGTGCCAGCAGTGAAAGTTGGCAGGGGGACTACGAGCAGTACTTC
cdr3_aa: CASSESWQGDYEQYF

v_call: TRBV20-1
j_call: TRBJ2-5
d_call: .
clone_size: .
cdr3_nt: TGCAGTGCTAGCCCGGCGGAGACCCAGTACTTC
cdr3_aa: CSASPAETQYF